A single sample is the source of the 8 T cell receptor beta chains below, sequenced in a study of blood T cell repertoires in COVID-19. The assay was immunoSEQ multiplex PCR, and TCRdb's table has in-frame clones only and misses some. The sample lists hundreds of thousands of clones, approximately 86% occurring once. Material for sequencing was PBMCs or T cells enriched from blood (not recorded which). Receptor source: a woman aged 50 to 65 who had recovered from COVID-19.

This clone was seen a single time. V usage is TRBV10-3 and J usage is TRBJ1-3; 7 nucleotides match TRBD1. The CDR3 runs to 15 residues. With 10 bases clipped from V and 0 bases from J, the junction kept 9 bases outside the gene matches. Germline V lookup: CDR1 ENHRY, CDR2 SYGVKD. This CDR3 is CATFDRAYSGNTIYF. CDR3 coding DNA: TGTGCCACCTTTGACAGGGCCTACTCTGGAAACACCATATATTTT.

This chain connects TRBV6-2 or TRBV6-3 to TRBJ1-2; weak D call: TRBD1 (6 bases). Germline CDR1 is MNHEY and CDR2 is SVGEGT. The CDR3 extends over 13 amino acids. V was trimmed by 4 bases and J by 8 bases, leaving 14 bases between them. CDR3 DNA sequence: TGTGCCAGCAGTTTCCGGACAGACGGAGGCTACACCTTC. This translates into CASSFRTDGGYTF.

This clone was seen once. The chain combines TRBV6-5 with TRBJ1-2; no definite D call. The CDR3 has 13 amino acids. From germline, CDR1 is MNHEY and CDR2 SVGAGI. Trimming removed 4 bases from V and 3 bases from J, with 9 bases in between. The DNA for the CDR3 is TGTGCCAGCAGTTCTCCCGTAGACTATGGCTACACCTTC. Translation: CASSSPVDYGYTF.

This clone was picked up one time. This chain joins TRBV25-1 and TRBJ2-1; TRBD2 matches at 9 bases. The length of the CDR3 is 14 residues. The germline CDR1 and CDR2 sequences are MGHDK and SYGVNS. The ends lost 5 bases at V and 6 bases at J; junction bases unmatched: 5. CDR3 in amino acids: CASSKREVLNEQFF. For the CDR3, the DNA is TGTGCCAGCAGTAAGCGGGAGGTCCTCAATGAGCAGTTCTTC.

V is TRBV5-1 and J is TRBJ1-1; a weak D match, TRBD1 (6 bases). Per germline, CDR1 SGHRS and CDR2 YFSETQ. The ends were cut back, 5 bases at V and 2 bases at J, with 13 bases in the middle. The CDR3 totals 14 residues. The CDR3 sequence is CASRPGTINTEAFF. In nucleotides, the CDR3 is TGCGCCAGCAGGCCCGGGACAATCAACACTGAAGCTTTCTTT.

The CDR3 spells CASSPASRGSNQPQHF. CDR3 bases: TGTGCCAGCAGCCCCGCGTCAAGGGGGAGCAATCAGCCCCAGCATTTT. The chain employs TRBV7-8 and TRBJ1-5, with D tentatively TRBD1 (6 bases). CDR3 size: 16 residues. Trimming removed 5 bases from V and 1 base from J, with 15 bases in between. CDR1 SGHVS and CDR2 FQNEAQ come from the germline V gene.

The chain links TRBV30 to TRBJ1-5; D uncertain. Germline V gives CDR1 GTSNPN, CDR2 SVGIG (reference sequence). V dropped 0 bases and J dropped 4 bases, with 10 bases sitting between them. CDR3 length: 14 amino acids. The DNA of the CDR3 is TGTGCCTGGAGTGTATCGACACGGAATCAGCCCCAGCATTTT. It yields the protein CAWSVSTRNQPQHF. Variable domain in full (rest from reference TRBV30 and TRBJ1-5): SQTIHQWPATLVQPVGSPLSLECTVEGTSNPNLYWYRQAAGRGLQLLFYSVGIGQISSEVPQNLSASRPQDRQFILSSKKLLLSDSGFYLCAWSVSTRNQPQHFGDGTRLSIL.

The chain links TRBV18 to TRBJ2-1, with D possibly TRBD1 on 5 matching bases. The CDR3 sequence is 15 residues long. Germline-derived CDR1 and CDR2 are KGHSH and LQKENI. The V end lost 2 bases, the J end lost 2 bases, and 10 bases lay between the germline ends. CDR3 nucleotide sequence: TGTGCCAGCTCACCATCCAGGGCCCCCTACAATGAGCAGTTCTTC. Translation: CASSPSRAPYNEQFF.